The 14 T cell receptor beta chains in this list originate from one sample, sequenced in a study of blood T cell repertoires in COVID-19 (dated by TCRdb to about 2020). The protocol used for the library was the immunoSEQ multiplex PCR assay. TCRdb carries this immuneACCESS record with in-frame sequences only. Its versions omit some clonotypes, under half of them owing to an unresolved V gene in the studies checked, with the rest unexplained. The sample contains roughly 160,000 clones, approximately 85% of them found a single time. Around 5% of the sample lies in the top ten. The material sequenced was peripheral blood. The origin of the receptors is a woman aged 50 to 60 with COVID-19, enrolled during active disease.

The chain uses TRBV28 and TRBJ2-5; the match to TRBD1 covers 9 bases. Unmatched junction bases numbered 13, after V lost 5 bases and J lost 3 bases. The germline CDR1 and CDR2 sequences are MDHEN and SYDVKM. The CDR3 contains 17 residues. Written as DNA, the CDR3 is TGTGCCAGCAGTCTAAAAACCGGGACAGGGTGGGAAGAGACCCAGTACTTC. The encoded protein is CASSLKTGTGWEETQYF.

The chain employs TRBV7-6 and TRBJ2-2; TRBD2 agrees at 10 bases. The J segment lost 7 bases and the V segment lost 5 bases, leaving 7 bases of the junction unmatched. CDR1 and CDR2 (germline): SGHVS, FNYEAQ. This CDR3 is 15 amino acids long. The CDR3 sequence is CASSPGTSVFGELFF. The CDR3 DNA sequence: TGTGCCAGCAGCCCAGGGACTAGCGTTTTCGGGGAGCTGTTTTTT.

The chain has TRBV27 and TRBJ1-2; D possibly corresponds to TRBD1 (6 bases). The V and J ends lost 6 bases and 4 bases respectively, with 12 bases between them. Looked up from germline, CDR1 is MNHEY and CDR2 is SMNVEV (reference sequence). The CDR3 spans 13 residues. The chain's CDR3 is CASSRDNTYGYTF. Here the CDR3 DNA reads TGTGCCAGCAGCCGGGACAATACCTATGGCTACACCTTC.

The chain links TRBV3-1 (or the pseudogene TRBV3-2) to TRBJ2-4; 7 positions agree with TRBD2. The CDR3 loop spans 16 amino acids. Losses at the gene ends were 0 bases for V and 6 bases for J; bases not matched to a gene: 8. Germline CDR1 and CDR2: LGHDT and YNNKEL (reference sequence). The CDR3 nucleotides read TGTGCCAGCAGCCAAGATCCGCGGGGGTACTCAAACATTCAGTACTTC. Translating it yields CASSQDPRGYSNIQYF.

The CDR3 reads CASSAVRDTQYF. The CDR3 DNA reads TGTGCCAGCAGCGCGGTTCGGGATACGCAGTATTTT. The V call is TRBV9, the J call TRBJ2-3, with D hard to call. The germline V gene encodes CDR1 SGDLS and CDR2 YYNGEE. The ends were cut back, 3 bases at V and 6 bases at J, with 8 bases in the middle. This CDR3 has 12 amino acids.

J is TRBJ2-1 and V is TRBV28, with D perhaps matching TRBD1 (6 bases). V was shortened by 5 bases and J by 1 base, with 27 bases between the two germline ends. From germline, CDR1 is MDHEN and CDR2 SYDVKM. The CDR3 is 20 amino acids. CDR3 DNA: TGTGCCAGCAGTCGCACGCTATTGGGGGCCCACGACCATTCCTACAATGAGCAGTTCTTC. It translates to CASSRTLLGAHDHSYNEQFF.

CDR3: CASTQGGSGGYTF. The CDR3 DNA is TGTGCCAGCACCCAGGGAGGGTCGGGGGGCTACACCTTC. V usage is TRBV28 and J usage is TRBJ1-2, with a weak D call TRBD1 (5 bases). Germline CDR1 reads MDHEN; CDR2 reads SYDVKM. The CDR3 extends over 13 amino acids. The germline V and J ends were trimmed by 7 bases and 8 bases, with 17 bases remaining between them.

This chain connects TRBV7-3 to TRBJ2-5, with TRBD2 identical over 7 bases. The CDR3 is 15 amino acids. The trim removed 2 bases at V and 0 bases at J, leaving 3 bases unmatched. Germline V gene data show CDR1 as SGHTA and CDR2 as FQGTGA. CDR3 nucleotides: TGTGCCAGCAGCTTAGGACTAGTCTACCAAGAGACCCAGTACTTC. Protein sequence: CASSLGLVYQETQYF.

The chain has TRBV10-1 and TRBJ2-3; a possible D gene is TRBD2 (8 bases). Trimming left V 6 bases short and J 7 bases short, with 14 bases between. This CDR3 has 13 residues. Germline V gene data show CDR1 as WNHNN and CDR2 as SYGVQD (reference sequence). CDR3 sequence: CASSGGGQNTQYF. DNA of the CDR3: TGCGCCAGCAGCGGGGGGGGACAGAATACGCAGTATTTT.

The chain carries TRBV5-4 and TRBJ1-6, with 8 bases fitting TRBD1. The CDR3 has 15 residues. Trimming took 4 bases from V and 4 from J; bases not matched to a gene: 4. Germline CDR1 SGHNT, CDR2 YYREEE (reference sequence). CDR3 loop: CASSGGTGYNSPLHF. For the CDR3, the DNA is TGTGCCAGCAGCGGGGGGACAGGTTATAATTCACCCCTCCACTTT.

This rearrangement joins TRBV3-1 (or the pseudogene TRBV3-2) to TRBJ1-1; D call uncertain. This CDR3 is built from 12 residues. V lost 4 bases and J lost 7, with 10 bases in between. CDR1 and CDR2 (germline): LGHDT, YNNKEL (reference sequence). CDR3 loop: CASSPQADEAFF. The CDR3 DNA is TGTGCCAGCAGCCCGCAGGCCGATGAAGCTTTCTTT.

Of note for this clone: Other nucleotide sequences in the sample specify the same CDR3. This chain links TRBV6-5 with TRBJ1-5; TRBD1 matches at 7 bases. Trimming took 9 bases from V and 0 from J; bases not matched to a gene: 8. CDR3 length equals 15 residues. Germline assignment: CDR1 MNHEY and CDR2 SVGAGI. The CDR3, as DNA: TGTGCCAGTAGAGTCCAGGGGGATAGCAATCAGCCCCAGCATTTT. Translating gives CASRVQGDSNQPQHF.

The chain carries TRBV7-9 and TRBJ2-3, with 7 bases lining up with TRBD1. The germline V gene encodes CDR1 SEHNR and CDR2 FQNEAQ (reference sequence). V was clipped by 4 bases and J by 5 bases; unmatched bases: 9. This CDR3 is 15 amino acids long. DNA of the CDR3: TGTGCCAGCAGCTCAAGACAGGGTCTAGGAGATACGCAGTATTTT. Protein sequence: CASSSRQGLGDTQYF.

V gene TRBV24-1 combines with J gene TRBJ2-1; 12 nucleotides match TRBD2. V lost 3 bases, J lost 3 bases, and 5 bases stayed unmatched. CDR1 and CDR2 from the germline V gene are KGHDR and SFDVKD. The CDR3 has 17 residues. CDR3 residues: CATSDRTSGEIYNEQFF. The CDR3 nucleotides read TGTGCCACCAGTGATAGGACTAGCGGGGAAATCTACAATGAGCAGTTCTTC.